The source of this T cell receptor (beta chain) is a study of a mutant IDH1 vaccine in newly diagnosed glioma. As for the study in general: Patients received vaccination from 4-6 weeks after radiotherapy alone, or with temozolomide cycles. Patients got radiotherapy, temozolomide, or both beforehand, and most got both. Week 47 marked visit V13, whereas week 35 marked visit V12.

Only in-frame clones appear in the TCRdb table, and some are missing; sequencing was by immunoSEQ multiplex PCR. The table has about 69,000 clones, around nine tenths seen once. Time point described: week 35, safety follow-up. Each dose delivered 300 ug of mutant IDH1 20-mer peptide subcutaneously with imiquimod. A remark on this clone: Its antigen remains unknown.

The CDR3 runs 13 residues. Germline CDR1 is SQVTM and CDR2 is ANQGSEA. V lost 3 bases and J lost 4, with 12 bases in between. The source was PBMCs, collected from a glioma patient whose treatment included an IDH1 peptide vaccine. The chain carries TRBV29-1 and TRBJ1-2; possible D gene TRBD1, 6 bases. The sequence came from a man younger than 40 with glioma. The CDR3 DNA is TGCAGCGTTGACCGTAGGGGGACCTATGGCTACACCTTC. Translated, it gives CSVDRRGTYGYTF.